This TCR beta chain was profiled in a study of T cells after yellow fever vaccination. Findings and caveats of the study: FACS-sorted repertoires could harbor abundant contaminating bulk-population clonotypes. Weaker, the secondary response peaked sooner, at day 5 versus 15.

TCRdb independently ran MiXCR on the 5' RACE reads; one entry per CDR3 protein. The repertoire consists of about 330,000 distinct CDR3 sequences, with around 8.1% occurring once and the leading ten covering approximately 16%. This CDR3 region has 14 residues. The germline V gene encodes CDR1 MGHRA and CDR2 YSYEKL. Details on this clonotype: Its target is unknown. A single base separates this from a much larger clone, so it may be a read error.

The sequences come from PBMCs, collected roughly seven weeks after the first yellow fever vaccination. V and J are TRBV4-1 and TRBJ2-2; the D is unclear. The TCR comes from a man younger than 35 who received the YFV17D yellow fever vaccine. In nucleotides, the CDR3 is TGCCCCAGCAGCCAAGTATCAGACACCGGGGAGCTGTTTTTT. Translating gives CPSSQVSDTGELFF.